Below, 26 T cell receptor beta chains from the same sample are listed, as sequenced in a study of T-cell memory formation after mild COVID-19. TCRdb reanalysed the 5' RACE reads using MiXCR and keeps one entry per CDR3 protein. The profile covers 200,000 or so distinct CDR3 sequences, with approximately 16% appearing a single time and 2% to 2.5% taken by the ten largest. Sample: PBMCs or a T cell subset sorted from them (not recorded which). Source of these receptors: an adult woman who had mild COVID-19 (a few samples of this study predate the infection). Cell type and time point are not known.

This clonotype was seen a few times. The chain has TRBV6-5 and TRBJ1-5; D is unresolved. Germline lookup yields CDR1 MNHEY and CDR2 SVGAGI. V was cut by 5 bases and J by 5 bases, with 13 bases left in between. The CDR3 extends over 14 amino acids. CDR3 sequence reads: CASSPELLYQPQHF. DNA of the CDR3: TGTGCCAGCAGTCCGGAACTCCTTTATCAGCCCCAGCATTTT.

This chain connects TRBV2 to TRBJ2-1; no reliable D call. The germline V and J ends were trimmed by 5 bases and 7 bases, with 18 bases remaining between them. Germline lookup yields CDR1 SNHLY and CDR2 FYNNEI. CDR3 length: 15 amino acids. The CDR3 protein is CASSLRPTPGNEQFF. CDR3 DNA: TGTGCCAGCAGTCTCCGACCGACCCCGGGTAATGAGCAGTTCTTC.

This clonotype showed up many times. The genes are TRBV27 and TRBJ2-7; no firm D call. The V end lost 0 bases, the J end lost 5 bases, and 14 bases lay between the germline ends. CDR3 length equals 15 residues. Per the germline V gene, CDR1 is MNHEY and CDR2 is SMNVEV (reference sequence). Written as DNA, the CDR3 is TGTGCCAGCAGTTTATCACCAGACCCCGACCACGAGCAGTACTTC. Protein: CASSLSPDPDHEQYF.

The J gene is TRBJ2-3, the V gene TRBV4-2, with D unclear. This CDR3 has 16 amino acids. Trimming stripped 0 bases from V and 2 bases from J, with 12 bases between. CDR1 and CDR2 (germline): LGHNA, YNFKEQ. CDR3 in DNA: TGTGCCAGCAGCCAAGAGTCAACTCTTGCCACAGATACGCAGTATTTT. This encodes CASSQESTLATDTQYF.

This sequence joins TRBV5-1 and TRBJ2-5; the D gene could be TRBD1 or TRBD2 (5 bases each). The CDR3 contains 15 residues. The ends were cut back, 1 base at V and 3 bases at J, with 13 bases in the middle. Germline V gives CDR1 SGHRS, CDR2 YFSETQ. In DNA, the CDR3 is TGCGCCAGCAGCTTGTCCCCGCTGGGGGAAGAGACCCAGTACTTC. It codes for CASSLSPLGEETQYF.

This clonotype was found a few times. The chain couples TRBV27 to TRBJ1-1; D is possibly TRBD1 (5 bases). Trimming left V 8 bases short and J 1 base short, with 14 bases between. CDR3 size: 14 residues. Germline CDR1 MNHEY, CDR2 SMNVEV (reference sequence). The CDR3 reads CASRISGWNTEAFF. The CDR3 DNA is TGTGCCAGCCGAATCTCAGGGTGGAACACTGAAGCTTTCTTT.

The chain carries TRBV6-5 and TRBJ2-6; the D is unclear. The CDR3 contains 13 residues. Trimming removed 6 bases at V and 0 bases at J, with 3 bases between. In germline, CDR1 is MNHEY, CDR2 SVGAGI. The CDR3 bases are TGTGCCAGCAGGGACTCTGGGGCCAACGTCCTGACTTTC. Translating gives CASRDSGANVLTF.

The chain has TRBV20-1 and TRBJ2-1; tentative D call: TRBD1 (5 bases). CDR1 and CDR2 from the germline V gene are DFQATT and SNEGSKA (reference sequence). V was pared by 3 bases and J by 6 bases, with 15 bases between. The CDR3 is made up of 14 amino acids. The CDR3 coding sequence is TGCAGTGCTAGTTGGGTAGGGGATAGCAATGAGCAGTTCTTC. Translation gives CSASWVGDSNEQFF.

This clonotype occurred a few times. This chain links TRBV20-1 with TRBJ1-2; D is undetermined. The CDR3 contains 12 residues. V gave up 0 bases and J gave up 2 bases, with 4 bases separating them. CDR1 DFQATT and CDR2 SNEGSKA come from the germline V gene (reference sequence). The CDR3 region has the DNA TGCAGTGCTAGAGATGGAAACTATGGCTACACCTTC. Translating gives CSARDGNYGYTF.

CDR3 amino acids: CASSFGNEQFF. CDR3 bases: TGTGCCAGCAGCTTTGGCAATGAGCAGTTCTTC. The V call is TRBV11-3, the J call TRBJ2-1; D is uncertain. The CDR3 has 11 residues. Germline V gene sequence: CDR1 SGHNT, CDR2 YENEEA. The germline V and J ends were trimmed by 3 bases and 6 bases, with 3 bases remaining between them.

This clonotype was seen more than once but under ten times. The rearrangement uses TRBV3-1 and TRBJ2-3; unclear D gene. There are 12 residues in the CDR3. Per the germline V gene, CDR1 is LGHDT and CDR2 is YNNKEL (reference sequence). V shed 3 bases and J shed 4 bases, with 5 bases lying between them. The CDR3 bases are TGTGCCAGCAGCCAGCCCCCAGATACGCAGTATTTT. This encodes CASSQPPDTQYF.

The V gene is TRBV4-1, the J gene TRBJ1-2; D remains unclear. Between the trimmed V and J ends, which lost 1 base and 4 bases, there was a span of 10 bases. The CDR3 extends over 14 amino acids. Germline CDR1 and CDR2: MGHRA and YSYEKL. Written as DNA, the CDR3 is TGCGCCAGCAGCCAAGTCAGTTCTGCCTATGGCTACACCTTC. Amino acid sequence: CASSQVSSAYGYTF.

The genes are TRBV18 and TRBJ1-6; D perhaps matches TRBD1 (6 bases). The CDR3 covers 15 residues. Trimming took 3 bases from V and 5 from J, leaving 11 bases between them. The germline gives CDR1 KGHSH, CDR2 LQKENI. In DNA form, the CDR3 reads TGTGCCAGCTCACCTTCAGGGGTGGATAATTCACCCCTCCACTTT. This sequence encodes CASSPSGVDNSPLHF. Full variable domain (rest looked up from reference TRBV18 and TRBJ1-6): NAGVMQNPRHLVRRRGQEARLRCSPMKGHSHVYWYRQLPEEGLKFMVYLQKENIIDESGMPKERFSAEFPKEGPSILRIQQVVRGDSAAYFCASSPSGVDNSPLHFGNGTRLTVT.

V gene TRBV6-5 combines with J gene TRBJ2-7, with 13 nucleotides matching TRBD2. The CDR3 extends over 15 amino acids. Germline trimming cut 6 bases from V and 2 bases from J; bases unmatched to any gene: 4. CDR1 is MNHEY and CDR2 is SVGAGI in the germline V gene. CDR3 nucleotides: TGTGCCAGCAGCTCCGGGACTAGCGGGGCCTACGAGCAGTACTTC. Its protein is CASSSGTSGAYEQYF.

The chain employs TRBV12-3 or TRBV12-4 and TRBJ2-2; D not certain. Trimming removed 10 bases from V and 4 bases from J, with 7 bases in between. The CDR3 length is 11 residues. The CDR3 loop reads CATKGTGELFF. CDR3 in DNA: TGTGCCACCAAGGGCACCGGGGAGCTGTTTTTT.

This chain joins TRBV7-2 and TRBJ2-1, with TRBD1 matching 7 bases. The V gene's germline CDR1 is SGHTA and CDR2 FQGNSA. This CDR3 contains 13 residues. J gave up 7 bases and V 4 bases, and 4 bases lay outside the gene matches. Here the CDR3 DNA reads TGTGCCAGCAGCTCCGACAGGGCTAATGAGCAGTTCTTC. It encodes CASSSDRANEQFF. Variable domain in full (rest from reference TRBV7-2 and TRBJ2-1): GAGVSQSPSNKVTEKGKDVELRCDPISGHTALYWYRQSLGQGLEFLIYFQGNSAPDKSGLPSDRFSAERTGGSVSTLTIQRTQQEDSAVYLCASSSDRANEQFFGPGTRLTVL.

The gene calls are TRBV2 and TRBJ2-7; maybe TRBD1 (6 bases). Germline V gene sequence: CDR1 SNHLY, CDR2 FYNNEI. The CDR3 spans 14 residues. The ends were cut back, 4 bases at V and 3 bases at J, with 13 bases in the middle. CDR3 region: CASSADRLSYEQYF. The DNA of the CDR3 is TGTGCCAGCAGTGCCGACAGGTTAAGCTACGAGCAGTACTTC.

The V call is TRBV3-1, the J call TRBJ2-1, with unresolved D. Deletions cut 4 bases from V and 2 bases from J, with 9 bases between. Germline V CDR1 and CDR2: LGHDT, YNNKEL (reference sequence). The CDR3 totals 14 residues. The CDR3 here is CASSLVLAYNEQFF. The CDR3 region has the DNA TGTGCCAGCAGCCTCGTTCTAGCCTACAATGAGCAGTTCTTC.

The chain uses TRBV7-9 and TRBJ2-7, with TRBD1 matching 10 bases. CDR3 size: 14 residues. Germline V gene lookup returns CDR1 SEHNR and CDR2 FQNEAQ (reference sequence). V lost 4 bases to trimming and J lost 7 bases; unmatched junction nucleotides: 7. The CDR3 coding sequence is TGTGCCAGCAGCTCAGACAGGGGGCGGAGGGAGCAGTACTTC. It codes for CASSSDRGRREQYF.

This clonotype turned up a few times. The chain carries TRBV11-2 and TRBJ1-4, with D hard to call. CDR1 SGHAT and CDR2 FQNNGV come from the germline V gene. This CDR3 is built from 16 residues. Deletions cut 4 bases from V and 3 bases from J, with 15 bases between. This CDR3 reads CASSSQMDGPNEKLFF. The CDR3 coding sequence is TGTGCCAGCAGCTCACAAATGGACGGTCCTAATGAAAAACTGTTTTTT.

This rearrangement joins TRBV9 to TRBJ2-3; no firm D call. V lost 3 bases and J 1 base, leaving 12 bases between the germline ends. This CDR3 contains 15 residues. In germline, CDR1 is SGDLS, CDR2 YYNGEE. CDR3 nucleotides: TGTGCCAGCAGCGCCCGGCCGAGCGGCACAGATACGCAGTATTTT. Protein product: CASSARPSGTDTQYF.

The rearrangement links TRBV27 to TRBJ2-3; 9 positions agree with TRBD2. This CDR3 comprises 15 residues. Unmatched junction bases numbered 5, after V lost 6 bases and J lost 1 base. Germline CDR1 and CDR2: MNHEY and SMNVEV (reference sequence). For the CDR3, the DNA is TGTGCCAGCAGGGGTAGCGGGAGTGGCACAGATACGCAGTATTTT. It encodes CASRGSGSGTDTQYF.

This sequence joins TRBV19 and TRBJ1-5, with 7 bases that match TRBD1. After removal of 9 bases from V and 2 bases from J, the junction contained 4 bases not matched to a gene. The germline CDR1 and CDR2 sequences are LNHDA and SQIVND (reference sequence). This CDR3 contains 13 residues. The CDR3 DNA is TGTGCCAGCAAAGGACAGGGCAATCAGCCCCAGCATTTT. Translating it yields CASKGQGNQPQHF.

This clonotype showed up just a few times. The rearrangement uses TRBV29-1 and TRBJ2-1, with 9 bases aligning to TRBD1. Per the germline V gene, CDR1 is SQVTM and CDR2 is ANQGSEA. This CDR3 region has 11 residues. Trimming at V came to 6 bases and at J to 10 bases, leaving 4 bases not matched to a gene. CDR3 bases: TGCAGCGTAGGACAGGGGAGGGAGCAGTTCTTC. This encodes CSVGQGREQFF.

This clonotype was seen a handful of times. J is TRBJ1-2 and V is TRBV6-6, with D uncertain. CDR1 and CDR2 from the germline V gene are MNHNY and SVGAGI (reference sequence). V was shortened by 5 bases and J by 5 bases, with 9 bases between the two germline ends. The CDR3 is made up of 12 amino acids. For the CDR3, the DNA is TGTGCCAGCAGTCCTGTAGGTTATGGCTACACCTTC. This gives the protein CASSPVGYGYTF.

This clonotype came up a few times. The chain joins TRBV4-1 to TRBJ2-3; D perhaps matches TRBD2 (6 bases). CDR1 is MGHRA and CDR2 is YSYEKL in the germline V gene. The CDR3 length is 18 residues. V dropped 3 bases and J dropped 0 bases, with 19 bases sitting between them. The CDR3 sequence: CASSQGTQAGPSTDTQYF. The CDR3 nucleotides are TGCGCCAGCAGCCAGGGGACTCAGGCAGGGCCGAGCACAGATACGCAGTATTTT.